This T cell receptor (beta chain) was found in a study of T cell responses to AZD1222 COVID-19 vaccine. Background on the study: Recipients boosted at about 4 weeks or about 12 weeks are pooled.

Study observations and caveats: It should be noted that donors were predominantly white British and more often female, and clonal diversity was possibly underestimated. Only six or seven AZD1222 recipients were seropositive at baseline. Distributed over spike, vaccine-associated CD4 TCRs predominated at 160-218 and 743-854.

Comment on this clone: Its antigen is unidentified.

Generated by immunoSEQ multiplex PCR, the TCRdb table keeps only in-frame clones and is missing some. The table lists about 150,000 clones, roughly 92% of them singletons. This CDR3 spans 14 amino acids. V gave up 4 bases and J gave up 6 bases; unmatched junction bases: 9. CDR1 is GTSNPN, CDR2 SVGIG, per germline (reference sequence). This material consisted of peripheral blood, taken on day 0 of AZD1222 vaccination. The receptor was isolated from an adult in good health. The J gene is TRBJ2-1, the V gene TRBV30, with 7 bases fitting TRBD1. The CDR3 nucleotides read TGTGCCTGGACGCCGGGACAGTTCATCAATGAGCAGTTCTTC. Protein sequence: CAWTPGQFINEQFF. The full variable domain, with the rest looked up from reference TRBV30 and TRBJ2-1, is SQTIHQWPATLVQPVGSPLSLECTVEGTSNPNLYWYRQAAGRGLQLLFYSVGIGQISSEVPQNLSASRPQDRQFILSSKKLLLSDSGFYLCAWTPGQFINEQFFGPGTRLTVL.